The clone carrying this TCR beta chain was picked up a small number of times. A much larger clone differs by one base, so this may be a read error. RNA transcripts yielded amplified TCR beta CDR3 regions. First-round RT-PCR targeting the TCR CDR3 was performed with the HTBI primer set. Each CDR3 protein gets one entry after TCRdb re-called the multiplex PCR reads with MiXCR. The sample shows 700,000 or so distinct CDR3 sequences, roughly 14% of them seen only once. The entry originates in a study of T cells in Graves' hyperthyroidism and ophthalmopathy. Germline CDR1 reads SEHNR; CDR2 reads FQNEAQ (reference sequence). V shed 2 bases and J shed 5 bases, with 6 bases lying between them. The CDR3 sequence is 12 residues long.

Sequences were obtained from blood. This chain connects TRBV7-9 to TRBJ1-1; no firm D call. The receptor's source is a woman in her forties or fifties with Graves' ophthalmopathy. Here the CDR3 reads CASSLMGTEAFF. CDR3 bases: TGTGCCAGCAGCTTAATGGGGACTGAAGCTTTCTTT.